The rows below give T cell receptor beta chains drawn from one sample of a study of regulatory T cells in long-lasting Graves disease. In TCRdb, the multiplex PCR reads were re-called with MiXCR into one record per CDR3 protein. The sample holds hundreds of thousands of distinct CDR3 sequences, 15% to 20% seen once. Another study also made use of these data, one on T cells in Graves' hyperthyroidism and ophthalmopathy.

The source material was peripheral blood mononuclear cells (PBMCs), sampled at new diagnosis, from a patient treated with antithyroid drugs. All receptors come from a woman aged 25 to 45 with Graves disease. Both conserved end residues are part of each CDR3. A D gene is named only where the DNA matches it firmly. A row's size may be missing; if present it is once, few, many or a size class.

D: TRBD2
V: TRBV28
J: TRBJ2-3
size: -
CDR3: CASSLPSGLTDTQYF
DNA: TGTGCCAGCAGTTTACCTAGCGGACTCACAGATACGCAGTATTTT

D: -
V: TRBV20-1
J: TRBJ2-3
size: few
CDR3: CSASKLNTDTQYF
DNA: TGCAGTGCTAGTAAGCTGAACACAGATACGCAGTATTTT

D: TRBD1
V: TRBV27
J: TRBJ1-6
size: -
CDR3: CASRIQGARSPLHF
DNA: TGTGCCAGCAGGATCCAGGGGGCTCGGTCACCCCTCCACTTT

D: -
V: TRBV20-1
J: TRBJ1-1
size: many
CDR3: CSARDKGVSAEAFF
DNA: TGCAGTGCTAGAGATAAGGGGGTCAGCGCTGAAGCTTTCTTT

D: TRBD1
V: TRBV28
J: TRBJ1-5
size: many
CDR3: CASSLSPRGTGSNQPQHF
DNA: TGTGCCAGCAGTTTAAGCCCTCGTGGGACAGGGAGCAATCAGCCCCAGCATTTT

D: -
V: TRBV4-1
J: TRBJ1-3
size: -
CDR3: CASSQNGVSGNTIYF
DNA: TGCGCCAGCAGCCAAAACGGGGTCTCTGGAAACACCATATATTTT

D: TRBD1
V: TRBV28
J: TRBJ1-2
size: many
CDR3: CASSFAGGGGTNYGYTF
DNA: TGTGCCAGCAGTTTTGCTGGAGGGGGCGGTACGAACTATGGCTACACCTTC

D: TRBD2
V: TRBV5-1
J: TRBJ2-1
size: few
CDR3: CASSTGTSGQSSYNEQFF
DNA: TGCGCCAGCAGCACGGGGACTAGCGGCCAGAGCTCCTACAATGAGCAGTTCTTC

D: -
V: TRBV5-1
J: TRBJ2-5
size: few
CDR3: CASSLEGRRETQYF
DNA: TGCGCCAGCAGCTTGGAGGGAAGACGAGAGACCCAGTACTTC

D: -
V: TRBV12-3/TRBV12-4
J: TRBJ1-3
size: many
CDR3: CASSLARQHSGNTIYF
DNA: TGTGCCAGCAGTTTAGCGCGGCAACACTCTGGAAACACCATATATTTT

D: TRBD2
V: TRBV3-1
J: TRBJ2-4
size: few
CDR3: CASSQSGSDNIQYF
DNA: TGTGCCAGCAGCCAAAGCGGGAGTGACAACATTCAGTACTTC

D: -
V: TRBV30
J: TRBJ2-3
size: -
CDR3: CAWSSFLMDTQYF
DNA: TGTGCCTGGAGTTCGTTTTTGATGGATACGCAGTATTTT

D: TRBD1
V: TRBV6-2/TRBV6-3
J: TRBJ2-1
size: -
CDR3: CASSYSRQGRNEQFF
DNA: TGTGCCAGCAGTTACTCGAGACAGGGTAGGAACGAGCAGTTCTTC

D: -
V: TRBV2
J: TRBJ1-5
size: many
CDR3: CASGQGWNQPQHF
DNA: TGTGCCAGCGGTCAGGGATGGAATCAGCCCCAGCATTTT

D: -
V: TRBV20-1
J: TRBJ2-7
size: few
CDR3: CSASDRFHYEQYF
DNA: TGCAGTGCTAGTGATAGATTTCACTACGAGCAGTACTTC

D: -
V: TRBV28
J: TRBJ1-6
size: many
CDR3: CASSFVQGDSPLHF
DNA: TGTGCCAGCAGTTTTGTCCAGGGAGATTCACCCCTCCACTTT

D: -
V: TRBV13
J: TRBJ1-2
size: few
CDR3: CASSFKVNYGYTF
DNA: TGTGCCAGCAGCTTTAAAGTTAACTATGGCTACACCTTC

D: -
V: TRBV4-1
J: TRBJ1-4
size: -
CDR3: CASSHLPRGEAYRKLFF
DNA: TGCGCCAGCAGCCACCTCCCGAGGGGGGAGGCTTATCGAAAACTGTTTTTT

D: -
V: TRBV5-5
J: TRBJ1-2
size: -
CDR3: CASSSTGGPGYTF
DNA: TGTGCCAGCAGCTCAACGGGGGGTCCTGGCTACACCTTC

D: -
V: TRBV27
J: TRBJ2-3
size: -
CDR3: CASSRTYTDMQYF
DNA: TGTGCCAGCAGCCGGACCTACACAGATATGCAGTATTTT

D: TRBD1
V: TRBV29-1
J: TRBJ1-5
size: many
CDR3: CSVLQGNQPQHF
DNA: TGCAGCGTGCTACAGGGGAATCAGCCCCAGCATTTT

D: -
V: TRBV20-1
J: TRBJ2-2
size: -
CDR3: CSAREGGNTGELFF
DNA: TGCAGTGCTAGAGAGGGGGGGAACACCGGGGAGCTGTTTTTT

D: -
V: TRBV2
J: TRBJ2-7
size: many
CDR3: CASTPHYEQYF
DNA: TGTGCCAGCACCCCCCACTACGAGCAGTACTTC

D: TRBD1
V: TRBV12-3/TRBV12-4
J: TRBJ1-5
size: many
CDR3: CASRPDRGDQPQHF
DNA: TGTGCCAGCAGGCCTGACAGGGGAGACCAGCCCCAGCATTTT

D: -
V: TRBV7-2
J: TRBJ1-1
size: many
CDR3: CASSLSGTYMNTEAFF
DNA: TGTGCCAGCAGCTTATCCGGGACATACATGAACACTGAAGCTTTCTTT

D: TRBD2
V: TRBV9
J: TRBJ2-5
size: few
CDR3: CASSVSTSGSQETQYF
DNA: TGTGCCAGCAGCGTATCGACTAGCGGTTCCCAAGAGACCCAGTACTTC

D: TRBD1
V: TRBV7-9
J: TRBJ1-2
size: many
CDR3: CASTTLGTGYGYTF
DNA: TGTGCCAGCACCACACTCGGGACAGGCTATGGCTACACCTTC

D: -
V: TRBV19
J: TRBJ2-7
size: many
CDR3: CASSSNRDKSYEQYF
DNA: TGTGCCAGTAGTAGTAACCGGGACAAGTCCTACGAGCAGTACTTC

D: TRBD2
V: TRBV3-1
J: TRBJ2-7
size: few
CDR3: CASSQGTSGRLPYEQYF
DNA: TGTGCCAGCAGCCAAGGAACTAGCGGGAGGTTGCCCTACGAGCAGTACTTC

D: -
V: TRBV6-4
J: TRBJ1-4
size: few
CDR3: CASSGGVNEKLFF
DNA: TGTGCCAGCAGTGGGGGAGTTAATGAAAAACTGTTTTTT

D: TRBD2
V: TRBV7-6
J: TRBJ2-3
size: few
CDR3: CASSLGALAGVGDTQYF
DNA: TGTGCCAGCAGCTTAGGGGCCCTAGCGGGAGTGGGAGATACGCAGTATTTT

D: TRBD2
V: TRBV9
J: TRBJ2-7
size: -
CDR3: CASSPVASGLVYEQYF
DNA: TGTGCCAGCAGTCCTGTGGCTAGCGGGCTTGTATACGAGCAGTACTTC